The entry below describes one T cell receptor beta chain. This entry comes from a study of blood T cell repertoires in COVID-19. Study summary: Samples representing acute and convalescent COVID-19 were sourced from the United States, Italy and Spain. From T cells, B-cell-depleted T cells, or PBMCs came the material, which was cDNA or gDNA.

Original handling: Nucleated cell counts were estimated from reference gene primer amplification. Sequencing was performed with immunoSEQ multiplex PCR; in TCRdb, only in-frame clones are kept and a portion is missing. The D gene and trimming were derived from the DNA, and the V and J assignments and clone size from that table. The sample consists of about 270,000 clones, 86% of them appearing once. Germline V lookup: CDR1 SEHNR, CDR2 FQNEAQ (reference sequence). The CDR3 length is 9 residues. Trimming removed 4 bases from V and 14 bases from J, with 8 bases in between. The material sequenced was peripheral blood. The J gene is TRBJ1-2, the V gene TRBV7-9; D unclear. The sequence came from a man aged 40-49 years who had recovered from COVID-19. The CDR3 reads CASSSTLTF. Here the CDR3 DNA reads TGTGCCAGCAGCTCCACTTTGACCTTC.